This is a list of T cell receptor beta chains from one sample in a study of tumor and adjacent non-tumor tissue in lung cancer. TCRdb redid the calling of the multiplex PCR reads with MiXCR, one entry per CDR3 protein. The data hold roughly 120,000 distinct CDR3 sequences, with 60% to 80% observed a single time. The material sequenced was lung tumor tissue. These receptors were collected from a woman aged 60 to 75 with non-small cell lung cancer. Both conserved end residues are trimmed from each CDR3.

j_call | v_call | cdr3_aa
TRBJ2-5 | TRBV11-3 | VSSSPRIQETHY
TRBJ2-7 | TRBV20-1 | TARELGRDRGEQY
TRBJ2-3 | TRBV30 | AWSRGMTTQY
TRBJ2-3 | TRBV10-3 | AISGQSDTGTDTQY
TRBJ2-7 | TRBV20-1 | SVEDGENYEQY
TRBJ2-7 | TRBV6-2/TRBV6-3 | ASSSPWDRTTYEQN
TRBJ1-6 | TRBV19 | ATRPPGTGGNSPLH
TRBJ2-6 | TRBV2 | ASRKGSGANVLT
TRBJ2-1 | TRBV11-3 | ASSLDGNNEADEQF
TRBJ1-2 | TRBV11-2 | TNSLGSGVYT
TRBJ1-5 | TRBV6-2/TRBV6-3 | VSGSAGGISNQPQH
TRBJ1-3 | TRBV29-1 | NVEVLKGALGNTKY
TRBJ2-5 | TRBV12-3/TRBV12-4 | ASIPDGGSVETQY
TRBJ1-4 | TRBV5-1 | ASSLVQGHDEKLF